This TCR beta chain came from a study of regulatory T cells in long-lasting Graves disease. Construction of the TCR beta libraries employed iRepertoire HTBI primers in conjunction with Arm-PCR of CDR3 regions. TCRdb re-analysed the multiplex PCR reads in MiXCR, keeping a single row per CDR3 protein. The sample yields roughly 400,000 distinct CDR3 sequences, around 17% seen once. Trimming stripped 6 bases from V and 3 bases from J, with 11 bases between. This CDR3 comprises 13 residues. Germline V lookup: CDR1 MNHNS, CDR2 SASEGT. As to time point: newly diagnosed GD, antithyroid drugs for less than 3 months. RNA from PBMCs was the source of the TCR library. The sample was also linked to a second study, of T cells in Graves' hyperthyroidism and ophthalmopathy.

The source material was peripheral blood mononuclear cells (PBMCs), sampled at new diagnosis, from a patient treated with antithyroid drugs. The chain recombines TRBV6-1 with TRBJ1-2; no firm D call. This TCR was sampled from a woman aged 18-29 years with Graves disease. CDR3 region: CASRPGIDYGYTF. The CDR3 DNA sequence: TGTGCCAGCAGGCCTGGCATCGACTATGGCTACACCTTC.